One and the same sample provided the 11 T cell receptor beta chains below, sequenced in a study of blood T cell repertoires in COVID-19. Measured with immunoSEQ multiplex PCR; TCRdb has only the in-frame clones, and not every one. The table lists tens of thousands of clones, about 90% of them singletons. The sequenced sample consisted of peripheral blood. These receptor sequences come from a human donor in a cohort sampled during active COVID-19.

The chain couples TRBV6-1 to TRBJ2-3; tentative D call: TRBD1 (5 bases). The V and J ends lost 3 bases and 1 base respectively, with 11 bases between them. Germline assignment: CDR1 MNHNS and CDR2 SASEGT. The CDR3 consists of 15 residues. CDR3 region: CASSDGRVGTDTQYF. The CDR3 coding sequence is TGTGCCAGCAGTGACGGCAGGGTGGGCACAGATACGCAGTATTTT.

This chain uses TRBV18 with TRBJ2-4; 8 bases agree with TRBD1. The ends lost 4 bases at V and 8 bases at J; junction bases unmatched: 7. CDR1 and CDR2 from the germline V gene are KGHSH and LQKENI. CDR3 length: 14 residues. CDR3 amino acids: CASSLDRAGDIQYF. The CDR3 DNA is TGTGCCAGCTCACTGGACAGGGCCGGGGACATTCAGTACTTC.

A few counts support this clone. The V call is TRBV7-9, the J call TRBJ1-4; 10 nucleotides agree with TRBD1. CDR1 and CDR2 (germline): SEHNR, FQNEAQ (reference sequence). The V and J ends lost 5 bases and 7 bases, in that order; junction bases with no gene match: 7. CDR3 size: 15 residues. The CDR3 loop reads CASSRRQGAGEKLFF. Here the CDR3 DNA reads TGTGCCAGCAGCCGCCGACAGGGGGCCGGTGAAAAACTGTTTTTT.

V and J are TRBV7-2 and TRBJ2-3, with a weak D call TRBD2 (5 bases). Trimming removed 4 bases at V and 3 bases at J, with 11 bases between. CDR1 is SGHTA and CDR2 is FQGNSA in the germline V gene. The CDR3 consists of 14 residues. The CDR3 sequence is CASSSAPGTDTQYF. CDR3 bases: TGTGCCAGCAGCTCTGCCCCGGGGACAGATACGCAGTATTTT.

J is TRBJ2-5 and V is TRBV14; maybe TRBD1 (6 bases). CDR3 length: 15 amino acids. Germline CDR1 and CDR2: SGHDN and FVKESK. Between the trimmed V and J ends, which lost 4 bases and 1 base, there was a span of 13 bases. The CDR3 DNA sequence: TGTGCCAGCAGCCCTCGTGGACAGTTCCAAGAGACCCAGTACTTC. As protein: CASSPRGQFQETQYF.

The chain combines TRBV29-1 with TRBJ1-5, with 7 positions matching TRBD1. Germline CDR1 reads SQVTM; CDR2 reads ANQGSEA. Trimming cost V 6 bases and J 5 bases; bases outside gene matches: 4. The CDR3 extends over 12 amino acids. The CDR3 DNA reads TGCAGCGTGGGGACAGTGGATCAGCCCCAGCATTTT. Amino acids: CSVGTVDQPQHF.

The chain has TRBV28 and TRBJ2-5, with D perhaps TRBD2 (7 bases). Trimming took 5 bases from V and 0 from J, leaving 19 bases between them. This CDR3 spans 17 amino acids. From germline, CDR1 is MDHEN and CDR2 SYDVKM. The CDR3 sequence: CASSAAGAGKYQETQYF. The CDR3 region has the DNA TGTGCCAGCAGTGCGGCGGGGGCAGGGAAGTACCAAGAGACCCAGTACTTC.

The V and J genes are TRBV24-1 and TRBJ2-3; 8 nucleotides line up with TRBD1. V gave up 7 bases and J gave up 0 bases; unmatched junction bases: 14. The germline V gene encodes CDR1 KGHDR and CDR2 SFDVKD. The length of the CDR3 is 18 residues. This chain's CDR3 is CATSGVPGGPSSTDTQYF. CDR3 in DNA: TGTGCCACCAGCGGTGTGCCAGGGGGCCCGTCTAGCACAGATACGCAGTATTTT.

The chain couples TRBV19 to TRBJ2-3; TRBD2 agrees at 7 bases. V lost 1 base, J lost 2 bases, and 6 bases stayed unmatched. The CDR3 is 16 amino acids. Germline V CDR1 and CDR2: LNHDA, SQIVND (reference sequence). The CDR3 coding sequence is TGTGCCAGTAGTATAGTTGGGCTAGCGGACACAGATACGCAGTATTTT. Protein: CASSIVGLADTDTQYF.

Concerning this clone: The junction differs from germline at one of its ends, possibly a read error. The CDR3 DNA is TGTGCCAGCAATTTAGGGGCGGTAACATCCTTGAACACTGAAGCTTTCTTT. This translates into CASNLGAVTSLNTEAFF. V usage is TRBV28 and J usage is TRBJ1-1; the D gene is possibly TRBD1 (5 bases). Looked up from germline, CDR1 is MDHEN and CDR2 is SYDVKM. The CDR3 totals 17 residues.

V gene TRBV27 combines with J gene TRBJ2-7; 9 bases line up with TRBD1. The V gene's germline CDR1 is MNHEY and CDR2 SMNVEV (reference sequence). This CDR3 comprises 13 residues. Trimming at V came to 5 bases and at J to 3 bases, leaving 2 bases not matched to a gene. CDR3 residues: CASSRTGDYEQYF. Written as DNA, the CDR3 is TGTGCCAGCAGTCGGACAGGGGACTACGAGCAGTACTTC.